The 4 T cell receptor beta chains reported below all come from one sample, sequenced in a study of T-cell reconstitution after alpha-beta-depleted transplantation in children. The library targeted TCRbeta and was prepared with unique molecular identifiers. Using its own MiXCR run on the PCR reads, TCRdb lists one record per CDR3 protein. The table has about 77,000 distinct CDR3 sequences, 15% to 20% seen once; the top ten hold 51%. This sample comprised PBMCs, mostly from graft donor cells, obtained 360 days after TCRalphabeta/CD19-depleted stem cell transplant. These receptors came from a male patient aged 2-15 years who had a stem cell transplant for acute lymphoblastic leukemia, so the T cells may come from the graft donor.

J is TRBJ2-3 and V is TRBV2; 12 positions agree with TRBD2. This CDR3 has 15 residues. V shed 4 bases, J shed 4 bases, and the junction held 3 bases outside the gene matches. CDR1 is SNHLY and CDR2 is FYNNEI in the germline V gene. CDR3 loop: CASSATSGSADTQYF. DNA for the CDR3: TGTGCCAGCAGTGCGACTAGCGGGAGCGCAGATACGCAGTATTTT.

The table lists this clonotype with a few counts. J is TRBJ2-1 and V is TRBV5-1; the D gene is possibly TRBD1 (5 bases). CDR1 and CDR2 from the germline V gene are SGHRS and YFSETQ. The CDR3 loop spans 11 amino acids. V was pared by 10 bases and J by 7 bases, with 12 bases between. Here the CDR3 reads CASARANEQFF. CDR3 nucleotide sequence: TGCGCCTCGGCCAGGGCGAATGAGCAGTTCTTC.

This sequence joins TRBV11-3 and TRBJ1-1; D is unclear. Germline CDR1 SGHNT, CDR2 YENEEA. The CDR3 sequence is 14 residues long. Between the trimmed V and J ends, which lost 7 bases and 1 base, there was a span of 13 bases. The CDR3 sequence: CASTLDPANTEAFF. The CDR3 region has the DNA TGTGCCAGCACCTTGGACCCCGCGAACACTGAAGCTTTCTTT. Combining the CDR3 with reference TRBV11-3 and TRBJ1-1 gives the whole variable domain EAGVVQSPRYKIIEKKQPVAFWCNPISGHNTLYWYLQNLGQGPELLIRYENEEAVDDSQLPKDRFSAERLKGVDSTLKIQPAELGDSAVYLCASTLDPANTEAFFGQGTRLTVV.

This clonotype has a handful of counts. The chain has TRBV6-1 and TRBJ2-2, with D perhaps matching TRBD1 or TRBD2 (5 bases each). Trimming took 5 bases from V and 7 from J, leaving 17 bases between them. The CDR3 consists of 15 residues. From germline, CDR1 is MNHNS and CDR2 SASEGT. DNA for the CDR3: TGTGCCAGCAGTCTCCAGGGAATTGGGAGCGGGGAGCTGTTTTTT. Translated, it gives CASSLQGIGSGELFF.